The 11 T cell receptor beta chains below come from one sample, sequenced in a study of blood T cells in healthy people across ages (dated by TCRdb to about 2015). Receptor amplification or capture employed 5' RACE. TCRdb names Illumina HiSeq 2500 as the instrument used. A second 7 to 11 cycle PCR used a sample-barcoded 5' primer and a J-beta primer mix. TCRdb ran its own pipeline on the public reads, namely fastp trimming at Q25 and MiXCR clone calling, and kept in-frame beta chains. CDR3 protein sequences are deduplicated, and each keeps its most common genes and DNA. The sample table contains about 1.1 million distinct CDR3 sequences; only one count was recorded for roughly two fifths of them. The ten largest clones take up roughly 13% of the sample. Specimen: blood. These receptors were collected from a man aged 18 to 30 in good health.

The chain is built from TRBV6-6 and TRBJ1-4; 8 bases align to TRBD1. Unmatched junction bases numbered 7, after V lost 6 bases and J lost 7 bases. Germline values: CDR1 MNHNY, CDR2 SVGAGI (reference sequence). This CDR3 spans 14 amino acids. The CDR3 DNA reads TGTGCCAGCAGAGACAGGGGTCGACGTGAAAAACTGTTTTTT. Protein sequence: CASRDRGRREKLFF.

This chain uses TRBV5-6 with TRBJ2-7; D is perhaps TRBD1 or TRBD2 (5 bases each). This CDR3 region has 14 residues. V lost 0 bases, J lost 0 bases, and 7 bases lay in between. The germline V gene encodes CDR1 SGHDT and CDR2 YYEEEE. The CDR3 here is CASSLVGTSYEQYF. Here the CDR3 DNA reads TGTGCCAGCAGCTTGGTAGGGACCTCCTACGAGCAGTACTTC. Full variable domain (missing parts from reference TRBV5-6 and TRBJ2-7): DAGVTQSPTHLIKTRGQQVTLRCSPKSGHDTVSWYQQALGQGPQFIFQYYEEEERQRGNFPDRFSGHQFPNYSSELNVNALLLGDSALYLCASSLVGTSYEQYFGPGTRLTVT.

This clonotype was picked up one time. The rearrangement links TRBV11-2 to TRBJ2-7; D remains unclear. The CDR3 consists of 13 residues. CDR1 is SGHAT, CDR2 FQNNGV, per germline. V lost 2 bases, J lost 3 bases, and 8 bases lay in between. The CDR3 bases are TGTGCCAGCAGCTTAAACACTTACTACGAGCAGTACTTC. Its translation is CASSLNTYYEQYF.

The chain links TRBV5-1 to TRBJ1-1; TRBD1 might be the D (5 bases). Trimming pared 7 bases from V and 12 bases from J, leaving 16 bases between. This CDR3 spans 11 amino acids. Germline V lookup: CDR1 SGHRS, CDR2 YFSETQ. CDR3 sequence (DNA): TGCGCCAGCTCTGGCATTGGGACCACTTTCTTT. It specifies CASSGIGTTFF.

The genes are TRBV20-1 and TRBJ1-6, with TRBD1 as a possible D gene (5 bases). CDR1 is DFQATT and CDR2 is SNEGSKA in the germline V gene (reference sequence). CDR3 length: 14 amino acids. Trimming removed 0 bases from V and 5 bases from J, with 8 bases in between. CDR3 sequence: CSAREGTNNSPLHF. CDR3 in DNA: TGCAGTGCTAGAGAAGGGACTAATAATTCACCCCTCCACTTT.

The genes are TRBV28 and TRBJ1-2; 9 nucleotides align to TRBD1. The CDR3 contains 21 residues. Germline CDR1 reads MDHEN; CDR2 reads SYDVKM. Trimming cost V 6 bases and J 2 bases; bases outside gene matches: 25. CDR3 in amino acids: CASSPLPGQGARPSINYGYTF. Here the CDR3 DNA reads TGTGCCAGCAGCCCACTACCGGGACAGGGTGCACGACCCAGCATAAACTATGGCTACACCTTC.

The chain carries TRBV29-1 and TRBJ2-1; a possible D gene is TRBD2 (6 bases). The CDR3 consists of 14 residues. The V gene lost 7 bases and the J gene lost 0 bases, with 13 bases spanning the gap. Germline V gene sequence: CDR1 SQVTM, CDR2 ANQGSEA. The CDR3 bases are TGCAGCGGATCGGGACTCAGCTCCTACAATGAGCAGTTCTTC. Protein: CSGSGLSSYNEQFF.

Note on this clonotype: An end of the junction does not agree with germline; a read error may underlie this. The chain recombines TRBV12-3 or TRBV12-4 with TRBJ1-2, with a weak D call TRBD1 (5 bases). The CDR3 is 17 amino acids. Written as DNA, the CDR3 is TGTGCCAGCAGTTTAGTGTCGGACATACAGTCTCACTATGACTACACCTTC. As protein: CASSLVSDIQSHYDYTF.

This clonotype was recorded a few times. The gene calls are TRBV12-3 or TRBV12-4 and TRBJ2-7; 7 bases are shared with TRBD1. V was pared by 6 bases and J by 3 bases, with 14 bases of the junction left unmatched. The CDR3 extends over 16 amino acids. The CDR3 region is CASSSTGAYRIYEQYF. The CDR3 region has the DNA TGTGCCAGCAGCTCCACAGGGGCGTATCGCATCTACGAGCAGTACTTC.

The CDR3: CASSYTDGPYGYTF. CDR3 bases: TGTGCCAGCAGTTATACCGACGGACCCTATGGCTACACCTTC. The chain combines TRBV6-2 or TRBV6-3 with TRBJ1-2; D uncertain. CDR1 MNHEY and CDR2 SVGEGT come from the germline V gene. The CDR3 loop spans 14 amino acids. Trimming removed 3 bases at V and 4 bases at J, with 12 bases between.

Remarks on this clonotype: One end of the junction fails to match germline, which may point to a read error. J is TRBJ1-2 and V is TRBV28; 8 bases are shared with TRBD1. CDR1 MDHEN and CDR2 SYDVKM come from the germline V gene. The CDR3 runs 14 residues. Written as DNA, the CDR3 is TGTGCCAGCAGCTGGACAGGGAAACTGGATGGCTGCACCTTC. Residues: CASSWTGKLDGCTF.